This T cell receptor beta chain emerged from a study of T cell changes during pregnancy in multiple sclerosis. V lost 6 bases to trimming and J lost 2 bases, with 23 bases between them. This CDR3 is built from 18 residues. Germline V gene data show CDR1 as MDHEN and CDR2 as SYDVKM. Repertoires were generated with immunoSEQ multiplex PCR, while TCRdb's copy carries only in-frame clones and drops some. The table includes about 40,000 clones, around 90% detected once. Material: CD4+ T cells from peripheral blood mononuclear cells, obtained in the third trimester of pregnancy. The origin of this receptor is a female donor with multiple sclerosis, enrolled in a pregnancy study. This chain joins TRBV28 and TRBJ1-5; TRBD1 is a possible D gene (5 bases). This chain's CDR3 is CASSAIGGGGRGNQPQHF. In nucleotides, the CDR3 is TGTGCCAGCAGCGCTATTGGTGGGGGAGGGCGCGGCAATCAGCCCCAGCATTTT.